These 10 T cell receptor beta chains originate from one sample sequenced in a study of blood T cell repertoires in COVID-19. Method: immunoSEQ multiplex PCR; TCRdb's copy keeps in-frame clones and lacks some. The sample shows approximately 190,000 clones, around 90% of them seen only once. The sequenced sample was peripheral blood. These TCRs come from a man aged 45-65 years with acute or convalescent COVID-19.

The chain couples TRBV13 to TRBJ1-6; D call uncertain. V lost 2 bases and J 0 bases, leaving 8 bases between the germline ends. Germline CDR1 is PRHDT and CDR2 is FYEKMQ (reference sequence). CDR3 size: 16 residues. This CDR3 is CASSLLGGSYNSPLHF. DNA for the CDR3: TGTGCCAGCAGCTTATTAGGCGGCTCCTATAATTCACCCCTCCACTTT.

The genes are TRBV27 and TRBJ2-5, with D possibly being TRBD1 (5 bases). This CDR3 region has 18 residues. CDR1 is MNHEY, CDR2 SMNVEV, per germline (reference sequence). V was trimmed by 0 bases and J by 1 base, leaving 18 bases between them. The CDR3 reads CASSLSSPHRPLQETQYF. The CDR3 DNA is TGTGCCAGCAGTTTATCTTCTCCTCACAGGCCCCTCCAAGAGACCCAGTACTTC.

This sequence joins TRBV29-1 and TRBJ2-1; 9 bases are a match to TRBD2. Germline trimming cut 4 bases from V and 8 bases from J; bases unmatched to any gene: 6. The CDR3 runs to 13 residues. The germline CDR1 and CDR2 sequences are SQVTM and ANQGSEA. Here the CDR3 DNA reads TGCAGCGTTGGATGGACTAGCGTTTATGAGCAGTTCTTC. Translating it yields CSVGWTSVYEQFF.

This clone was seen just once. This rearrangement joins TRBV6-2 or TRBV6-3 to TRBJ2-7, with D tentatively TRBD2 (5 bases). Per the germline V gene, CDR1 is MNHEY and CDR2 is SVGEGT. The CDR3 sequence is 15 residues long. V was cut by 5 bases and J by 12 bases, with 26 bases left in between. CDR3 nucleotides: TGTGCCAGCAGTACCAATGCGCAGGCCAACACGAGGGCGTACGTC. It encodes CASSTNAQANTRAYV.

The chain couples TRBV5-1 to TRBJ2-1, with 12 bases that match TRBD2. Germline V lookup: CDR1 SGHRS, CDR2 YFSETQ. The CDR3 is made up of 18 amino acids. Germline trimming cut 3 bases from V and 8 bases from J; bases unmatched to any gene: 15. CDR3 in amino acids: CASSWAGQLAGGLDEQFF. The CDR3 coding sequence is TGCGCCAGCAGCTGGGCCGGCCAACTAGCGGGAGGACTTGATGAGCAGTTCTTC.

This chain links TRBV27 with TRBJ2-1; 14 bases match TRBD2. Germline assignment: CDR1 MNHEY and CDR2 SMNVEV (reference sequence). CDR3 length equals 16 residues. The trim removed 5 bases at V and 4 bases at J, leaving 4 bases unmatched. DNA for the CDR3: TGTGCCAGCAGTGAAGGGACTAGCGGGAGTTACAATGAGCAGTTCTTC. Its protein is CASSEGTSGSYNEQFF.

The chain recombines TRBV25-1 with TRBJ1-4, with a possible D match to TRBD1 (5 bases). There are 16 residues in the CDR3. V was cut by 0 bases and J by 8 bases, with 16 bases left in between. CDR1 and CDR2 (germline): MGHDK, SYGVNS. The CDR3 here is CASSEYGAAGREKLFF. CDR3 nucleotides: TGTGCCAGCAGTGAATATGGGGCGGCTGGGAGGGAAAAACTGTTTTTT.

This chain uses TRBV5-5 with TRBJ1-5; 9 bases line up with TRBD1. From germline, CDR1 is SGHKS and CDR2 YYEKEE (reference sequence). This CDR3 has 16 residues. After removal of 4 bases from V and 1 base from J, the junction contained 6 bases not matched to a gene. Here the CDR3 DNA reads TGTGCCAGCAGCCCGCTGACAGGGGGAAGCAATCAGCCCCAGCATTTT. Its protein is CASSPLTGGSNQPQHF. The full variable domain, with the rest looked up from reference TRBV5-5 and TRBJ1-5, is DAGVTQSPTHLIKTRGQQVTLRCSPISGHKSVSWYQQVLGQGPQFIFQYYEKEERGRGNFPDRFSARQFPNYSSELNVNALLLGDSALYLCASSPLTGGSNQPQHFGDGTRLSIL.

A few counts support this clone. CDR3 in amino acids: CASSLWTGNSGNTIYF. As DNA, the CDR3 is TGTGCCAGCAGCTTATGGACAGGGAACTCTGGAAACACCATATATTTT. This chain uses TRBV7-2 with TRBJ1-3; 8 bases align to TRBD1. The V gene end was trimmed by 2 bases and the J gene end by 0 bases; junction bases not matched to a gene: 3. Germline CDR1 is SGHTA and CDR2 is FQGNSA. The CDR3 runs 16 residues.

V usage is TRBV11-2 and J usage is TRBJ2-1, with 11 bases matching TRBD1. V was pared by 5 bases and J by 4 bases, with 4 bases of the junction left unmatched. CDR3 length: 15 amino acids. Germline CDR1 and CDR2: SGHAT and FQNNGV. The CDR3 DNA is TGTGCCAGCAGCCCTGGGACAGGGGGGTACAATGAGCAGTTCTTC. Translating gives CASSPGTGGYNEQFF.